The sequence of this T cell receptor beta chain was determined in a study of tumor-infiltrating lymphocytes in primary liver carcinoma (dated 2017 in TCRdb). With regard to the full study: A few patients with histopathologically diagnosed primary liver carcinoma underwent surgical resection in China between 2015 and early 2016. Samples yielded roughly 3.5 to 7.5 million productive TCRbeta reads; read depth did not differ significantly between tissue types. High reproducibility was observed for the technical replicate repertoires, with mean shared-clone rates roughly 0.89 and correlation coefficients above 0.98. The five patients, three men and two women aged 30 to 69 years, had hepatocellular carcinoma (four) or combined HCC and intrahepatic cholangiocarcinoma (one). TCRbeta repertoire sequencing, expression microarrays and whole-exome sequencing were combined in the study across five regions of each liver tumor, with adjacent normal tissue and blood also included. The five patients had tumors staged T1-T3 N0M0, with maximum diameters ranging from about 4.2 to 11 cm. A total of about 35 specimens from 5 patients, comprising some 25 tumor regions, 5 adjacent noncancerous liver tissues and 5 peripheral blood samples, were covered by TCRbeta repertoire sequencing. Points the paper makes about the study in general: Only 4 to 6 patients were included in the study, and the authors note that the findings should be validated in a larger study. Repertoire overlap was found to be higher between tumor regions (mean roughly 36%) than between tumor-adjacent (about 17%) or tumor-blood (roughly 15%) pairs, consistent with antigen-driven expansion. A significantly larger repertoire fraction was made up by the top 250 clones in tumors than in blood (p = 0.039). Since the samples were bulk and unsorted, there was no way to compare CD4+ and CD8+ T cell repertoires. Only the TCR beta chain was sequenced, which likely underestimates true repertoire diversity because unpaired alpha chains were not captured.

RNA from unsorted whole blood was extracted with TRIzol reagent, and germline DNA was obtained with the DNeasy Blood & Tissue kit. At the time of sampling, the patients were treatment-naive and had chronic HBV infection. About 4 milliliters of peripheral blood were collected into K2EDTA tubes before surgery. This clonotype was detected only once. It lacks a known antigen. It has no much larger one-base neighbor in the sample; base qualities were not kept. Evidence from a single read is weak. Using a constant-region primer and ProtoScript II reverse transcriptase, TCRbeta-specific cDNA was reverse-transcribed from approximately 500 ng total RNA. The TCRbeta libraries were prepared through three rounds of nested multiplex PCR following a slightly modified ARM-PCR procedure. Each of the first two PCR rounds ran for approximately 10 cycles using multiplex TRBV1-TRBV30 forward primers together with a Cbeta reverse primer. Sample barcodes and Illumina adapters were added in a final 25-cycle PCR using Deep VentR polymerase. Before sequencing, amplicons of 200-500 bp were purified from gel using a QIAquick gel extraction kit. An Illumina HiSeq 2500 was used to sequence the TCRbeta amplicons with 250-bp paired-end reads. On the study's bioinformatics: Quality trimming of reads was performed with Trimmomatic v0.33, and paired reads were merged with FLASH v1.2.11 so that full CDR3 sequences could be recovered. V, D and J germline segments were assigned to the rearranged TCRbeta sequences by MiGEC v1.2.1b. Clonotype statistics and Shannon-Wiener diversity indices were calculated with VDJtools v1.0.0. To reduce sampling bias, subsequent analyses other than the diversity analysis used only the 250 most abundant clonotypes in each sample. Using fastp trimming at Q25 and MiXCR clonotype assembly, TCRdb reanalyzed the public sequencing data and kept in-frame beta chains. Rows with a matching CDR3 protein are joined into one entry that keeps the most common DNA and genes. The V and J calls come from TCRdb's annotation, not from the publication. This sample lists about 200,000 distinct CDR3 sequences; roughly two thirds were detected once. The top ten hold roughly 6.4% of the sample.

The CDR3, cysteine through phenylalanine, is 12 amino acids long. Just the 36-base CDR3 DNA is kept, in frame starting at base 1. In the germline V gene, CDR1 corresponds to MNHNS and CDR2 to SASEGT. V and J lose 3 bases and 11 bases, and a span of 12 bases separates them. The sequence is built from TRBV6-1 and TRBJ2-3, with an unclear D gene assignment. Sequences were obtained from peripheral blood. The receptor was derived from a woman aged 55-75 years with primary liver carcinoma and hepatitis B virus infection. The DNA sequence is as follows: TGTGCCAGCAGTGACCCACGAAATATGCAGTATTTT. Translated, it gives CASSDPRNMQYF.